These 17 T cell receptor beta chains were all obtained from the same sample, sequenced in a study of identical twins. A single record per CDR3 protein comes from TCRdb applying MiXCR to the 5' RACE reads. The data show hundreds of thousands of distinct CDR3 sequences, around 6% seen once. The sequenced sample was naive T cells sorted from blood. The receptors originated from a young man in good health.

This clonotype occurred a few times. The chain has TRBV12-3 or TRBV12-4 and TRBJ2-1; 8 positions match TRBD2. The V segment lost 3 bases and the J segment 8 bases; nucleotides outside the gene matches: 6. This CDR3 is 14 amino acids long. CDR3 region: CASSFQSGSYEQFF. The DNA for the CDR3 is TGTGCCAGCAGTTTCCAGAGCGGGAGCTATGAGCAGTTCTTC.

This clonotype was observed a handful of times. The CDR3 bases are TGTGCCAGCAGCCGGGACAGACCCGAGCAGTTCTTC. It specifies CASSRDRPEQFF. The V gene is TRBV12-3 or TRBV12-4, the J gene TRBJ2-1; 7 bases line up with TRBD1. Germline trimming cut 6 bases from V and 10 bases from J; bases unmatched to any gene: 6. The CDR3 extends over 12 amino acids.

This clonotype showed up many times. CDR3: CASSPDRPGYTF. CDR3 coding DNA: TGTGCCAGCAGCCCCGACCGACCTGGCTACACCTTC. The rearrangement uses TRBV5-8 and TRBJ1-2, with D hard to call. The germline V gene has CDR1 SGHTS and CDR2 YDEGEE. This CDR3 comprises 12 residues. Deletions cut 4 bases from V and 7 bases from J, with 11 bases between.

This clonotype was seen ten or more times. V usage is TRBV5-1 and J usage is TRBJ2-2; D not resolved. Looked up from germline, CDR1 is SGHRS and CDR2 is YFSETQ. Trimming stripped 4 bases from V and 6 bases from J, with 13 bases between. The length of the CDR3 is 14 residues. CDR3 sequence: CASSPILVPGELFF. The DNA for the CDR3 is TGCGCCAGCAGCCCTATTCTCGTGCCCGGGGAGCTGTTTTTT. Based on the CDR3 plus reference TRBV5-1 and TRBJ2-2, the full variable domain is KAGVTQTPRYLIKTRGQQVTLSCSPISGHRSVSWYQQTPGQGLQFLFEYFSETQRNKGNFPGRFSGRQFSNSRSEMNVSTLELGDSALYLCASSPILVPGELFFGEGSRLTVL.

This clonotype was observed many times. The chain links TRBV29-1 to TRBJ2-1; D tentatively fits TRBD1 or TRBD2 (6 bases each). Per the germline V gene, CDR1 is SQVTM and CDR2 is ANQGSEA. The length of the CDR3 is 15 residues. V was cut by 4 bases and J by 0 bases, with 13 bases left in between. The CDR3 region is CSVGVGGSSYNEQFF. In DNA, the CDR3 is TGCAGCGTTGGGGTAGGGGGGAGCTCCTACAATGAGCAGTTCTTC.

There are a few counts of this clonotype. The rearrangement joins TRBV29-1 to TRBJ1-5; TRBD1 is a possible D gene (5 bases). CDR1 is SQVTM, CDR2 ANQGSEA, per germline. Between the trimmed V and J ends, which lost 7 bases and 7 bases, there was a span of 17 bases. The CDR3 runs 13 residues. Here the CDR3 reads CSALLQGWQPQHF. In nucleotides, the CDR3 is TGCAGCGCCTTACTCCAGGGTTGGCAGCCCCAGCATTTT.

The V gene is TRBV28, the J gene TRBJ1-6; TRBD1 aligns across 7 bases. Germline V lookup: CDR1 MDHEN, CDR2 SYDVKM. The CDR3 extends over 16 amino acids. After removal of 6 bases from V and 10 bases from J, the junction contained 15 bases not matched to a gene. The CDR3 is CASSPRQGLMGSPLHF. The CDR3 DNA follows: TGTGCCAGCAGCCCCCGACAGGGATTAATGGGGTCACCCCTCCACTTT.

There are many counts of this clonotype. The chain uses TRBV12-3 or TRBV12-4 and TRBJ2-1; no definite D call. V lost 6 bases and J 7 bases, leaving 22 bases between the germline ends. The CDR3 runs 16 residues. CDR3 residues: CASRPLSSLTSNEQFF. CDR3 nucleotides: TGTGCCAGCAGGCCCCTGAGCAGCTTAACCTCTAATGAGCAGTTCTTC.

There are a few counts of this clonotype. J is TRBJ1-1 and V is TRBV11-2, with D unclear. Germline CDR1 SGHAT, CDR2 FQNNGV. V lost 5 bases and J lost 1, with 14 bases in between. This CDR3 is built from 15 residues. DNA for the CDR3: TGTGCCAGCAGCCCCTGGGGTGGTGCGAACACTGAAGCTTTCTTT. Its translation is CASSPWGGANTEAFF.

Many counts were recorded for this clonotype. CDR3 nucleotide sequence: TGTGCCAGCAGCTCCCGTCCGGGTAGCGGGAGCGGTGCCGGGGAGCTGTTTTTT. This gives the protein CASSSRPGSGSGAGELFF. The gene calls are TRBV6-1 and TRBJ2-2; TRBD2 matches 9 bases. The CDR3 sequence is 18 residues long. After removal of 6 bases from V and 6 bases from J, the junction contained 17 bases not matched to a gene. Germline V gives CDR1 MNHNS, CDR2 SASEGT.

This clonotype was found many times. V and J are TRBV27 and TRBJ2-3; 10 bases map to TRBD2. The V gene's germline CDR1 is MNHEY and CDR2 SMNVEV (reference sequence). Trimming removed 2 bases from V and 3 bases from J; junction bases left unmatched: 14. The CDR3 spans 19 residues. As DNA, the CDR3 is TGTGCCAGCAGTTTAGGCCCCCCTCTAGCGGGAGCTGGTACAGATACGCAGTATTTT. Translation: CASSLGPPLAGAGTDTQYF.

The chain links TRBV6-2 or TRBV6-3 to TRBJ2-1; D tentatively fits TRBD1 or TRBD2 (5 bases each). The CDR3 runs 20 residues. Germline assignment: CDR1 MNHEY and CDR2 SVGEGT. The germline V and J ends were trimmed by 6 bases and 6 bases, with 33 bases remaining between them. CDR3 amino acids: CASRPQQGPGPRNEVNEQFF. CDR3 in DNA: TGTGCCAGCAGACCTCAACAAGGACCGGGACCGAGGAATGAAGTCAATGAGCAGTTCTTC.

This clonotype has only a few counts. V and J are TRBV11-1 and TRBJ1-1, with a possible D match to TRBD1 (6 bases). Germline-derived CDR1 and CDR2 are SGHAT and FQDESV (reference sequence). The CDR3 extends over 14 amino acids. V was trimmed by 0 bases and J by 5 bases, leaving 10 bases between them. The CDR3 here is CASSLAYTGTEAFF. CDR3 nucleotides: TGTGCCAGCAGCTTAGCATACACAGGGACTGAAGCTTTCTTT.

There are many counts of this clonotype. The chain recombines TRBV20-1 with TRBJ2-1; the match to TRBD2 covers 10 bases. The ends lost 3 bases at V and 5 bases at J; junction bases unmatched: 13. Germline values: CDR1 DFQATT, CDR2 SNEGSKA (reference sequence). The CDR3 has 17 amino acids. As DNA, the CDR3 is TGCAGTGCTAGGGGACGAACCGGGACTAGCGCGAACAATGAGCAGTTCTTC. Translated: CSARGRTGTSANNEQFF.

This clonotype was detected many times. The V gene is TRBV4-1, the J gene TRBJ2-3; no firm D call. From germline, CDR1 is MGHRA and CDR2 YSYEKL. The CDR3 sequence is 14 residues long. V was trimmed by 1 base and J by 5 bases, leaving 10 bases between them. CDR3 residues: CASSQVVLLDTQYF. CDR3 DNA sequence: TGCGCCAGCAGCCAAGTAGTCCTCCTAGATACGCAGTATTTT.

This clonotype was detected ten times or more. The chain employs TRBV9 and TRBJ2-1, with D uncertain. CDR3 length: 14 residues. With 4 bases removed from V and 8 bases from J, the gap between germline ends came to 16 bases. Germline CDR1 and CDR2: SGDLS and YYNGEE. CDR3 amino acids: CASSPRSWVDEQFF. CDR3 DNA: TGTGCCAGCAGCCCTCGGAGTTGGGTGGATGAGCAGTTCTTC.

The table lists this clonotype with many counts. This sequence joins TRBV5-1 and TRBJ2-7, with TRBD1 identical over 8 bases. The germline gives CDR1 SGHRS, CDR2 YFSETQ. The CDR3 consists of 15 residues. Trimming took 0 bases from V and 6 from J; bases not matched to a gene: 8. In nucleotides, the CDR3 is TGCGCCAGCAGCTTGGGGACGGACAGGGAACCCGAGCAGTACGTC. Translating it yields CASSLGTDREPEQYV.